This T cell receptor (beta chain) emerged from a study of T cell responses to AZD1222 COVID-19 vaccine. Germline CDR1 reads KGHSH; CDR2 reads LQKENI. The CDR3 contains 16 residues. V dropped 3 bases and J dropped 2 bases, with 16 bases sitting between them. The data were produced by immunoSEQ multiplex PCR, yet TCRdb's version contains in-frame clones alone and is incomplete. The sample includes fewer than 65,000 clones, approximately 88% of them seen just once. The chain combines TRBV18 with TRBJ1-2; possibly TRBD1 for D (6 bases). The specimen comprised peripheral blood, sampled 28 days after the second AZD1222 dose. The TCR sequence derives from an adult who received the AZD1222 COVID-19 vaccine. The CDR3 protein is CASSPSGGLPNYGYTF. In DNA, the CDR3 is TGTGCCAGCTCACCGTCTGGGGGCTTACCCAACTATGGCTACACCTTC.